This T cell receptor (beta chain) was profiled in a study of shared clonotypes between healthy human individuals. From germline, CDR1 is MGHRA and CDR2 YSYEKL. The CDR3 has 16 residues. Between the trimmed V and J ends, which lost 5 bases and 2 bases, there was a span of 18 bases. Assay used: immunoSEQ multiplex PCR; TCRdb lists only in-frame clones, some missing. The sample records approximately 640,000 clones, 90% being singletons. This clone showed up just a few times. The antigen is undetermined. Findings and limits, study-wide: Rarefaction revealed incomplete sorted-subset sequencing despite large depth.

Recent acute infections and vaccinations were absent in the healthy HIV-negative adult donors. This sequence joins TRBV4-1 and TRBJ1-1; the D gene is possibly TRBD1 (5 bases). The sequenced sample was memory CD8+ T cells from PBMCs. The subset here: CD45RO+ cells pooled with CCR7-negative TemRA cells. The clonotype was recovered from a man aged 18 to 35 in good health. Some clones in this sample may be carry-over from other donors' samples. CDR3 sequence (DNA): TGCGCCAGCAGCTCTAATGACGGGTGGGGCAACACTGAAGCTTTCTTT. It specifies CASSSNDGWGNTEAFF.